A selection of T cell receptor beta chains follows, all from one sample in a study of T cell repertoires in cytomegalovirus infection. Their specific antigens are unknown. TCRdb called the reads again in MiXCR, with one record for every CDR3 protein. The sample has hundreds of thousands of distinct CDR3 sequences; around 29% are singletons. Material: cultured CD8+ T cells from PBMCs, obtained from culture after CMV antigen stimulation. The source is a human donor in good health (CMV status not recorded). Some clones in this sample may be carry-over from other donors' samples. Both conserved end residues are part of each CDR3. The D gene is left open where the match is weak. Clone size appears in some rows only: once, few, many, or a class for an expanded clone.

D	V	J	size	CDR3	DNA
NA	TRBV7-9	TRBJ2-4	NA	CASSTRRDIQYF	TGTGCCAGCAGCACGAGGCGGGACATTCAGTACTTC
TRBD1	TRBV19	TRBJ2-7	many	CASTPGQGAYEQYF	TGTGCCAGCACCCCGGGACAGGGGGCTTACGAGCAGTACTTC
NA	TRBV6-1	TRBJ1-5	few	CASSPYDSSNQPQHF	TGTGCCAGCAGCCCCTACGACAGTAGCAATCAGCCCCAGCATTTT
NA	TRBV19	TRBJ2-7	NA	CASSQSGPNEQYF	TGTGCCAGTAGTCAATCGGGTCCCAACGAGCAGTACTTC
TRBD1	TRBV7-9	TRBJ1-5	NA	CASSRGDSSNQPQHF	TGTGCCAGCAGCCGGGGGGACAGTAGCAATCAGCCCCAGCATTTT
NA	TRBV12-3/TRBV12-4	TRBJ2-3	few	CASSLDSSSTDTQYF	TGTGCCAGCAGTTTAGATTCCTCCAGCACAGATACGCAGTATTTT
NA	TRBV4-3	TRBJ1-2	few	CASSQVTEQGFYGYTF	TGCGCCAGCAGCCAAGTTACCGAACAGGGATTCTATGGCTACACCTTC
NA	TRBV4-1	TRBJ2-5	few	CASSQVGRALTQYF	TGCGCCAGCAGCCAAGTAGGCAGGGCCCTGACCCAGTACTTC
TRBD1	TRBV7-8	TRBJ1-1	many	CASSLSGGAVAFF	TGTGCCAGCAGCTTATCAGGGGGCGCGGTGGCTTTCTTT
TRBD2	TRBV10-3	TRBJ2-1	NA	CAIRDLAGADNEQFF	TGTGCCATCAGGGACCTAGCGGGGGCGGACAATGAGCAGTTCTTC
NA	TRBV27	TRBJ1-5	few	CASSLKGRVGNQPQHF	TGTGCCAGCAGTTTAAAGGGCAGGGTGGGCAATCAGCCCCAGCATTTT
TRBD1	TRBV7-2	TRBJ2-3	many	CASSLWIGTGDTDTQYF	TGTGCCAGCAGCTTATGGATCGGGACAGGAGACACAGATACGCAGTATTTT
NA	TRBV5-1	TRBJ2-1	many	CASSLELAGSYNEQFF	TGCGCCAGCAGCTTGGAATTGGCAGGGTCCTACAATGAGCAGTTCTTC
NA	TRBV2	TRBJ2-3	NA	CATLRVAGSTDTQYF	TGTGCCACCCTAAGGGTGGCCGGAAGCACAGATACGCAGTATTTT
NA	TRBV18	TRBJ1-5	many	CASSPSANSNQPQHF	TGTGCCAGCTCACCTTCGGCTAATAGCAATCAGCCCCAGCATTTT
TRBD2	TRBV19	TRBJ2-1	NA	CASSVSGGSGNEQFF	TGTGCCAGTAGTGTTAGCGGGGGGTCTGGGAATGAGCAGTTCTTC
NA	TRBV19	TRBJ1-5	few	CASSIGEFNSNQPQHF	TGTGCCAGTAGTATAGGGGAATTCAATAGCAATCAGCCCCAGCATTTT
NA	TRBV7-8	TRBJ1-4	many	CASSQAKFLRGEKLFF	TGTGCCAGCAGCCAAGCGAAGTTCCTAAGGGGCGAAAAACTGTTTTTT
NA	TRBV20-1	TRBJ2-7	few	CSARGTGTYEQYF	TGCAGTGCTAGAGGAACAGGGACCTACGAGCAGTACTTC
NA	TRBV27	TRBJ1-1	NA	CASSSTPLDGYTEAFF	TGTGCCAGCAGTTCAACTCCCTTGGACGGGTACACTGAAGCTTTCTTT
TRBD1	TRBV12-5	TRBJ2-7	NA	CASGVPGQGIYEQYF	TGTGCTAGTGGTGTACCGGGACAGGGAATTTACGAGCAGTACTTC
TRBD1	TRBV4-1	TRBJ1-4	NA	CASSQFVGQANKKLFF	TGCGCCAGCAGCCAATTCGTAGGACAGGCAAATAAAAAACTGTTTTTT
NA	TRBV4-3	TRBJ1-1	NA	CASSQGGGGYGVETEAFF	TGCGCCAGCAGCCAAGGAGGGGGGGGTTATGGGGTAGAAACTGAAGCTTTCTTT
TRBD2	TRBV6-1	TRBJ2-1	few	CASTRLAGGQYNEQFF	TGTGCCAGCACTCGACTAGCGGGGGGCCAATACAATGAGCAGTTCTTC
NA	TRBV5-1	TRBJ2-1	NA	CACSLALTGGGDGNEQFF	TGCGCCTGCAGCTTGGCCTTAACAGGGGGGGGCGACGGGAATGAGCAGTTCTTC
NA	TRBV10-3	TRBJ2-1	NA	CAISEKQGRINEQFF	TGTGCCATCAGTGAAAAACAGGGGAGGATAAATGAGCAGTTCTTC
NA	TRBV20-1	TRBJ2-1	NA	CSARKRGSNEQFF	TGCAGTGCTAGGAAGAGGGGGAGCAATGAGCAGTTCTTC
NA	TRBV19	TRBJ2-4	NA	CASSIMGLNIQYF	TGTGCCAGTAGTATCATGGGGCTGAACATTCAGTACTTC
NA	TRBV9	TRBJ1-1	many	CASSSALNTEAFF	TGTGCCAGCAGCTCGGCATTGAACACTGAAGCTTTCTTT
TRBD1	TRBV27	TRBJ2-1	NA	CASRLLGTGDFHEQFF	TGTGCCAGCAGGCTACTTGGGACAGGGGACTTTCATGAGCAGTTCTTC
NA	TRBV6-1	TRBJ2-1	NA	CASSERSDNEQFF	TGTGCCAGCAGTGAAAGGAGTGACAATGAGCAGTTCTTC
NA	TRBV10-3	TRBJ1-1	many	CAISGTREAFF	TGTGCCATCAGCGGGACAAGGGAAGCTTTCTTT
TRBD1	TRBV10-2	TRBJ2-7	NA	CASSEPGQGEEQYF	TGCGCCAGCAGCGAACCGGGACAGGGAGAAGAGCAGTACTTC
TRBD1	TRBV27	TRBJ2-7	NA	CASSGQDMSYEQYF	TGTGCCAGCAGTGGACAGGACATGTCCTACGAGCAGTACTTC
TRBD1	TRBV19	TRBJ1-1	once	CASNTGDREAFF	TGTGCCAGTAATACAGGGGATCGTGAAGCTTTCTTT
TRBD1	TRBV10-3	TRBJ1-2	few	CAIRQADRGLEGYTF	TGTGCCATCAGGCAAGCAGACAGGGGGCTGGAAGGCTACACCTTC
TRBD2	TRBV7-6	TRBJ2-2	many	CASSFVGGTNTGELFF	TGTGCCAGCAGCTTTGTCGGGGGGACGAACACCGGGGAGCTGTTTTTT
TRBD2	TRBV11-1	TRBJ2-3	NA	CASSLGFAGVTDTQYF	TGTGCCAGCAGCTTAGGGTTTGCGGGGGTCACAGATACGCAGTATTTT
TRBD2	TRBV7-8	TRBJ2-4	many	CASPWLSGGAVNIQYF	TGTGCCAGCCCCTGGCTTAGCGGGGGGGCGGTAAACATTCAGTACTTC
TRBD1	TRBV19	TRBJ2-1	once	CASSIDHPGQDSYNEQFF	TGTGCCAGTAGTATAGATCACCCGGGACAGGACTCCTACAATGAGCAGTTCTTC
TRBD2	TRBV6-2/TRBV6-3	TRBJ2-1	many	CASTTERGDYNEQFF	TGTGCCAGCACCACGGAACGGGGGGACTACAATGAGCAGTTCTTC
TRBD1	TRBV12-3/TRBV12-4	TRBJ1-1	NA	CASNYRGRTDAFF	TGTGCCAGCAATTACAGGGGGAGGACTGATGCTTTCTTT
NA	TRBV12-3/TRBV12-4	TRBJ2-3	few	CASTELTGDSTDTQYF	TGTGCCAGCACCGAACTGACAGGCGACTCAACAGATACGCAGTATTTT